This T cell receptor beta chain was found in a study of blood T cells in healthy people across ages. As regards this clonotype: Its antigen remains unidentified.

Study-wide results and limits: Diversity of TCR beta per million T cells declined in a roughly linear way with age. Relative to aged donors, long-lived donors carried more naive CD4+ cells and displayed higher diversity.

Looked up from germline, CDR1 is MNHEY and CDR2 is SVGAGI. V shed 2 bases and J shed 2 bases, with 12 bases lying between them. The CDR3 spans 15 residues. For the second PCR, which ran for roughly 7 to 11 cycles, a sample-barcoded 5' primer and a J-beta primer mix were used. TCRdb itself ran the 5' RACE reads through MiXCR, one entry per CDR3 protein. The sample includes 550,000 to 600,000 distinct CDR3 sequences, roughly 29% seen only once; the top ten take roughly 20%. The chain recombines TRBV6-5 with TRBJ1-2; perhaps TRBD1 as D (5 bases). The TCR sequence derives from a woman in her sixties or seventies in good health. The sample comprised blood. This chain's CDR3 is CASSYGYGTNYGYTF. CDR3 nucleotide sequence: TGTGCCAGCAGTTACGGGTACGGGACCAACTATGGCTACACCTTC.